The present entry profiles one T cell receptor beta chain with its context. Its cognate antigen is unknown. Sample treatment: roughly 11-day PBMC culture with coronavirus spike peptide pools or control peptides (ViraFEST assay). Cells were cultured for less than eleven days, and then CD4+ T cells were isolated by negative selection. V lost 1 base and J lost 7, with 16 bases in between. Germline lookup yields CDR1 SGHAT and CDR2 FQNNGV. The CDR3 runs to 16 residues. The Oncomine TCR Beta short-read assay was applied to DNA of cultured CD4+ T cells. A single record per CDR3 protein comes from TCRdb applying MiXCR to the PCR reads. The sample includes 15,000 or so distinct CDR3 sequences, under 40% seen only once; the top ten take 13% to 15%. This specimen belongs to a study of vaccination and CD4 T cells after COVID-19. Looking at the study overall: For each participant, vaccination comprised two doses of either the BNT162b2 or the mRNA-1273 vaccine. Overall study results and limits: It was observed that, in convalescent patients, a median around 90% of reactive clones arose only post-vaccination.

Specimen: cultured CD4+ T cells from blood. The clonotype was recovered from a human donor with COVID-19. V is TRBV11-2 and J is TRBJ1-4, with D tentatively TRBD1 (6 bases). CDR3 region: CASSLGGGQGREKLFF. Written as DNA, the CDR3 is TGTGCCAGCAGCTTAGGTGGGGGACAAGGCCGTGAAAAACTGTTTTTT.